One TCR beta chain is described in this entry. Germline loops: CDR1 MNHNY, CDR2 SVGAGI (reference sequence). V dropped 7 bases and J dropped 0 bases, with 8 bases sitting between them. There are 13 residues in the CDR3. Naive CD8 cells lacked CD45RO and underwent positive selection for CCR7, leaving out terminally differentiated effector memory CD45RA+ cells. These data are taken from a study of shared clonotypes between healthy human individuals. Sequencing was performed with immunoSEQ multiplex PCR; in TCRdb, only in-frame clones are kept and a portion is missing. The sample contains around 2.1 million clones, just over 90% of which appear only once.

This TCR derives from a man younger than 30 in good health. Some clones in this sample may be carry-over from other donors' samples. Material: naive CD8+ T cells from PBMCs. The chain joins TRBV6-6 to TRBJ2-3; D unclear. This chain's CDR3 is CASTDTSTDTQYF. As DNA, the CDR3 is TGTGCCAGCACGGATACTAGCACAGATACGCAGTATTTT.